This T cell receptor (beta chain) emerged from a study of follicular helper T cells after annual influenza vaccination. Study findings and constraints: Yearly vaccinations repeatedly recalled conserved clonotypes in ICOS+CD38+ cTfh.

For this clone: Its antigen is unknown.

Method: immunoSEQ multiplex PCR; TCRdb's copy keeps in-frame clones and lacks some. The sample lists 8,500 to 11,000 clones, around four fifths occurring once. Time point denoted: 2015-2016 season, 7 days after influenza vaccination. This receptor was identified in an adult who received the influenza vaccine. Source: CXCR5- memory CD4+ T cells sorted from blood, taken 7 days after influenza vaccination.

The CDR3 loop is CASSLTPGSTDTQYF. The CDR3 DNA follows: TGTGCCAGCAGCCTAACCCCCGGGAGCACAGATACGCAGTATTTT. The rearrangement links TRBV9 to TRBJ2-3; no definite D call. The CDR3 runs 15 residues. CDR1 SGDLS and CDR2 YYNGEE come from the germline V gene. Trimming cost V 4 bases and J 0 bases, with 12 bases left between them.